This TCR beta chain derives from a study of cytomegalovirus exposure and HLA in healthy donors. Study details: From 170 million or so T cells, an earlier analysis saw approximately 110 million unique TCR beta sequences.

The count of this clone is one. What it binds is not known. The primer mix had 60 Vbeta and 13 Jbeta primers. The table came from immunoSEQ multiplex PCR; TCRdb's copy has only in-frame clones and leaves some out. Here the sample spans 100,000 to 140,000 clones, 81% being singletons. General observations from the study: By a later analysis, the bulk of CMV-associated TCR beta chains appeared HLA-restricted. Later analysis identified 15,000 to 20,000 TCR beta sequences associated with HLA alleles, using a false discovery rate threshold of 0.05. A later analysis showed TCR association rates differing by HLA locus, peaking at DRB1 and lowest at HLA-C.

The material sequenced was PBMCs. The receptor comes from a man aged 25-45 years in good health and CMV-seronegative.

CDR3 sequence (DNA): TGTGCCAGCACCGACCGACAGGGCACAGATACGCAGTATTTT. This encodes CASTDRQGTDTQYF. The rearrangement links TRBV7-9 to TRBJ2-3, with TRBD1 as a possible D gene (6 bases). V was cut by 7 bases and J by 1 base, with 12 bases left in between. Per germline, CDR1 SEHNR and CDR2 FQNEAQ (reference sequence). This CDR3 spans 14 amino acids.